One and the same sample provided the 15 T cell receptor beta chains below, sequenced in a study of shared clonotypes between healthy human individuals. Assay used: immunoSEQ multiplex PCR; TCRdb lists only in-frame clones, some missing. This sample carries roughly 2 million clones, approximately 96% of them seen once, and the ten largest clones take roughly 0.13%. The sequenced material came from naive CD4+ T cells sorted from blood. Stated subset: CD45RA+ positively selected. The receptors derive from a man between 18 and 35 years old in good health.

The genes are TRBV30 and TRBJ2-7; 7 bases fit TRBD2. This CDR3 has 15 residues. CDR1 and CDR2 from the germline V gene are GTSNPN and SVGIG (reference sequence). The V segment lost 0 bases and the J segment 2 bases; nucleotides outside the gene matches: 7. In DNA form, the CDR3 reads TGTGCCTGGAGTGTAGGAGGTGGGGGGGCCTACGAGCAGTACTTC. Encoded protein: CAWSVGGGGAYEQYF.

V usage is TRBV6-5 and J usage is TRBJ2-1, with D maybe TRBD2 (5 bases). CDR1 MNHEY and CDR2 SVGAGI come from the germline V gene. Trimming left V 5 bases short and J 7 bases short, with 9 bases between. The CDR3 is 12 amino acids. The CDR3 DNA reads as TGTGCCAGCAGTCGGACTCCAAATGAGCAGTTCTTC. Translating gives CASSRTPNEQFF.

This clone has just one count. The J gene is TRBJ2-7, the V gene TRBV7-9, with 9 nucleotides matching TRBD2. Trimming cost V 2 bases and J 6 bases; bases outside gene matches: 5. CDR3 length: 14 residues. The germline V gene encodes CDR1 SEHNR and CDR2 FQNEAQ (reference sequence). This CDR3 reads CASSLQREAGEQYF. The CDR3 DNA reads as TGTGCCAGCAGCTTACAGCGGGAGGCGGGCGAGCAGTACTTC.

The CDR3 is CASSTSVWGAYEQYF. CDR3 DNA: TGTGCCAGCAGTACCTCCGTTTGGGGGGCCTACGAGCAGTACTTC. The rearrangement links TRBV28 to TRBJ2-7, with a weak D call TRBD2 (6 bases). From germline, CDR1 is MDHEN and CDR2 SYDVKM. The CDR3 is 15 residues long. Trimming shortened V by 5 bases and J by 2 bases, and 16 bases separated the two germline ends. Full variable domain (remainder filled in from reference TRBV28 and TRBJ2-7): DVKVTQSSRYLVKRTGEKVFLECVQDMDHENMFWYRQDPGLGLRLIYFSYDVKMKEKGDIPEGYSVSREKKERFSLILESASTNQTSMYLCASSTSVWGAYEQYFGPGTRLTVT.

As concerns this clone: This sample includes further DNA sequences coding for the same CDR3. This chain joins TRBV18 and TRBJ1-2; TRBD1 might be the D (6 bases). Trimming cost V 3 bases and J 2 bases, with 10 bases left between them. This CDR3 has 14 residues. Germline V lookup: CDR1 KGHSH, CDR2 LQKENI. CDR3 region: CASSPEGVNYGYTF. The DNA of the CDR3 is TGTGCCAGCTCACCCGAGGGGGTCAACTATGGCTACACCTTC. The full variable domain, with the rest looked up from reference TRBV18 and TRBJ1-2, is NAGVMQNPRHLVRRRGQEARLRCSPMKGHSHVYWYRQLPEEGLKFMVYLQKENIIDESGMPKERFSAEFPKEGPSILRIQQVVRGDSAAYFCASSPEGVNYGYTFGSGTRLTVV.

J is TRBJ1-1 and V is TRBV5-1; 8 bases map to TRBD1. Germline V gene lookup returns CDR1 SGHRS and CDR2 YFSETQ. V lost 4 bases, J lost 5 bases, and 10 bases stayed unmatched. CDR3 length: 15 amino acids. The CDR3 protein is CASSTEPTGVTEAFF. The CDR3 DNA reads TGCGCCAGCAGCACGGAACCGACAGGGGTGACTGAAGCTTTCTTT.

The V gene is TRBV9, the J gene TRBJ1-1; D gene ambiguous. From germline, CDR1 is SGDLS and CDR2 YYNGEE. The germline V and J ends were trimmed by 0 bases and 4 bases, with 10 bases remaining between them. The CDR3 runs to 14 residues. CDR3 in amino acids: CASSVGGLATEAFF. The CDR3 DNA reads as TGTGCCAGCAGCGTAGGAGGGTTGGCCACTGAAGCTTTCTTT.

The chain combines TRBV19 with TRBJ2-5; 8 bases are shared with TRBD2. This CDR3 comprises 16 residues. Germline-derived CDR1 and CDR2 are LNHDA and SQIVND (reference sequence). V lost 5 bases to trimming and J lost 2 bases; unmatched junction nucleotides: 10. As DNA, the CDR3 is TGTGCCAGTAGTCCCAGATCCCCGGGGGGGCAAGAGACCCAGTACTTC. This translates into CASSPRSPGGQETQYF. Supplemented by reference TRBV19 and TRBJ2-5, the full variable domain reads DGGITQSPKYLFRKEGQNVTLSCEQNLNHDAMYWYRQDPGQGLRLIYYSQIVNDFQKGDIAEGYSVSREKKESFPLTVTSAQKNPTAFYLCASSPRSPGGQETQYFGPGTRLLVL.

This chain joins TRBV7-2 and TRBJ2-1, with D possibly TRBD2 on 6 matching bases. V was cut by 5 bases and J by 15 bases, with 20 bases left in between. The CDR3 runs to 13 residues. The germline gives CDR1 SGHTA, CDR2 FQGNSA. The CDR3 sequence is CASSRDGGYAAFF. DNA of the CDR3: TGTGCCAGCAGCCGTGACGGAGGGTACGCGGCGTTCTTC.

Regarding this clone: Other DNA sequences within the sample encode an identical CDR3. This chain connects TRBV28 to TRBJ1-6; TRBD1 matches 8 bases. There are 15 residues in the CDR3. J lost 6 bases, V lost 6 bases, and 7 bases had no gene match. Germline CDR1 and CDR2: MDHEN and SYDVKM. This CDR3 reads CASSSPTGANSPLHF. CDR3 coding DNA: TGTGCCAGCAGCTCTCCGACAGGGGCTAATTCACCCCTCCACTTT.

J is TRBJ1-3 and V is TRBV6-6; weak D call: TRBD1 (6 bases). The V gene's germline CDR1 is MNHNY and CDR2 SVGAGI (reference sequence). The CDR3 extends over 15 amino acids. V dropped 5 bases and J dropped 0 bases, with 11 bases sitting between them. The CDR3 loop reads CASSRQVVSGNTIYF. CDR3 in DNA: TGTGCCAGCAGTCGACAGGTCGTCTCTGGAAACACCATATATTTT.

This chain connects TRBV4-3 to TRBJ2-1; 7 bases map to TRBD2. The CDR3 is 13 amino acids. Unmatched junction bases numbered 8, after V lost 0 bases and J lost 15 bases. CDR1 and CDR2 from the germline V gene are LGHNA and YSLEER. The CDR3 loop is CASSQDQAGVMFF. The CDR3, as DNA: TGCGCCAGCAGCCAAGATCAGGCGGGAGTGATGTTCTTC.

The chain is built from TRBV5-6 and TRBJ2-5; D unresolved. The germline V and J ends were trimmed by 2 bases and 2 bases, with 7 bases remaining between them. Germline values: CDR1 SGHDT, CDR2 YYEEEE. This CDR3 contains 13 residues. The chain's CDR3 is CASSFRAQETQYF. DNA of the CDR3: TGTGCCAGCAGCTTCCGGGCTCAAGAGACCCAGTACTTC.

This chain links TRBV5-6 with TRBJ2-7; 11 bases map to TRBD1. Losses at the gene ends were 3 bases for V and 7 bases for J; bases not matched to a gene: 6. The CDR3 is made up of 14 amino acids. CDR1 and CDR2 from the germline V gene are SGHDT and YYEEEE. The CDR3 DNA reads as TGTGCCAGCAGCTACGGACAGGGGGCTAGAGAGCAGTACTTC. Protein sequence: CASSYGQGAREQYF.

The rearrangement joins TRBV4-2 to TRBJ2-3; tentatively, D is TRBD2 (5 bases). Germline CDR1 LGHNA, CDR2 YNFKEQ. V lost 0 bases and J lost 5, with 9 bases in between. The CDR3 runs 14 residues. The CDR3 nucleotides read TGTGCCAGCAGCCAAGATATTGAGGGAGATACGCAGTATTTT. Translated: CASSQDIEGDTQYF.